This T cell receptor beta chain was recorded in a study of CXCR3-negative and CXCR3-positive naive CD8 T cells. Study observations and caveats: Researchers report that CXCR3-positive naive cells carry more hydrophobic TRB CDR3s than CXCR3-negative naive cells.

Libraries were UMI-labeled 5' RACE TRB cDNA. TCRdb re-called the 5' RACE reads, yielding one record per CDR3 amino acid sequence without DNA. The ten top clones account for over 0.35%, within a sample of some 110,000 distinct CDR3 sequences. A remark on this clonotype: Its antigen is still unknown.

This CDR3 spans 13 amino acids. Per the germline V gene, CDR1 is SGHRS and CDR2 is YFSETQ. The rearrangement joins TRBV5-1 to TRBJ2-1. Material: naive CXCR3+ CD8+ T cells from blood. Sample subset: CD45RO-CCR7+CD27+CD95- naive CD8+ T cells expressing CXCR3 (TNR3+). The source of this sequence is a human donor in good health. Some clones in this sample may be carry-over from other donors' samples. The chain's CDR3 is CASSLPEDNEQFF.